This TCR beta chain was profiled in a study of blood T cell repertoires in COVID-19. Study as a whole: Italy, Spain and the United States were the sources of the convalescent and acute COVID-19 samples. PBMCs, B-cell-depleted T cells, or T cells provided the cDNA or gDNA that made up the material.

In the original workflow: Researchers report that nucleated cell counts were estimated from reference gene primer amplification. Method: immunoSEQ multiplex PCR; TCRdb's copy keeps in-frame clones and lacks some. The V and J calls and clone size come from that table; D and trimming were worked out from the DNA. The sample records a few hundred thousand clones, around 80% being singletons. The V end was cut by 1 base, the J end by 3 bases, with 13 bases between. This CDR3 comprises 15 residues. The germline V gene has CDR1 MGHDK and CDR2 SYGVNS. J is TRBJ2-7 and V is TRBV25-1; tentatively, D is TRBD1 (5 bases). The sequence was obtained from a woman aged 40 to 50 who had recovered from COVID-19. Sequences were obtained from peripheral blood. CDR3 residues: CASSESIAGNYEQYF. The CDR3 region has the DNA TGTGCCAGCAGTGAATCAATAGCAGGGAACTACGAGCAGTACTTC.